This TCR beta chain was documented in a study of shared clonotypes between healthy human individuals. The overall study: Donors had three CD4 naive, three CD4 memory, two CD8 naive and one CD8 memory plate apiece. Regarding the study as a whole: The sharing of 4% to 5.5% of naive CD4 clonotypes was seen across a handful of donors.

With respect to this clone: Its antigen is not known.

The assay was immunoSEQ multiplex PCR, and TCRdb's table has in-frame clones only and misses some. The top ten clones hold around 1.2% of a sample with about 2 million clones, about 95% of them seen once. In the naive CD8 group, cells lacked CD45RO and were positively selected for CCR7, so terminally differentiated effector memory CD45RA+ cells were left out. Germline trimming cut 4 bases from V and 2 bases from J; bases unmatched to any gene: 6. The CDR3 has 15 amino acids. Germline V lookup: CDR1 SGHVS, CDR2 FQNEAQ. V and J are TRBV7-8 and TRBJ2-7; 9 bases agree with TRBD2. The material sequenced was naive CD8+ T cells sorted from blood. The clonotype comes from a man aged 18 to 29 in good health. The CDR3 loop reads CASSSLSGGPYEQYF. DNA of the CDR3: TGTGCCAGCAGCTCCCTTAGCGGGGGTCCCTACGAGCAGTACTTC.